The 29 T cell receptor beta chains presented below share a single source sample, sequenced in a study of identical twins. TCRdb re-called the 5' RACE reads with MiXCR, one entry per CDR3 protein. The sample consists of some 500,000 distinct CDR3 sequences, approximately 15% of them appearing once. The sample was also linked to a second study, of yellow fever vaccine responses in identical twins.

Sequencing used CD4+ T cells sorted from blood. Receptors originate from a woman aged 18-30 years in good health.

J is TRBJ2-2 and V is TRBV10-2, with 12 bases matching TRBD2. There are 15 residues in the CDR3. V gave up 6 bases and J gave up 9 bases; unmatched junction bases: 8. The V gene's germline CDR1 is WSHSY and CDR2 SAAADI. Here the CDR3 DNA reads TGCGCCAGCAGAAGACTAGCGGGGGATTCCCGGGAGCTGTTTTTT. Translating it yields CASRRLAGDSRELFF.

The CDR3 bases are TGTGCCAGCGGACAATACAATGAGCAGTTCTTC. Translating it yields CASGQYNEQFF. The gene calls are TRBV28 and TRBJ2-1, with D possibly being TRBD1 (5 bases). CDR1 and CDR2 from the germline V gene are MDHEN and SYDVKM. The CDR3 is 11 amino acids. Between the trimmed V and J ends, which lost 8 bases and 4 bases, there was a span of 6 bases.

This chain uses TRBV20-1 with TRBJ2-1; D call uncertain. The V end lost 0 bases, the J end lost 4 bases, and 10 bases lay between the germline ends. Germline lookup yields CDR1 DFQATT and CDR2 SNEGSKA (reference sequence). CDR3 size: 14 residues. The CDR3 region is CSARDVSRYNEQFF. The CDR3 DNA is TGCAGTGCTAGAGATGTGTCCAGGTACAATGAGCAGTTCTTC.

Notes on this clonotype: This is likely a read error, given that the CDR3 carries no conserved phenylalanine or tryptophan at its end. V gene TRBV7-2 combines with J gene TRBJ2-7, with D unresolved. Germline loops: CDR1 SGHTA, CDR2 FQGNSA. Trimming stripped 2 bases from V and 0 bases from J, with 2 bases between. The CDR3 has 12 amino acids. The CDR3 sequence: CASSLISYEQYI. DNA for the CDR3: TGTGCCAGCAGCTTAATCTCCTACGAGCAGTACATC.

The sample holds a few counts of this clonotype. The chain joins TRBV5-1 to TRBJ2-7; a possible D gene is TRBD2 (5 bases). There are 14 residues in the CDR3. Trimming removed 4 bases at V and 0 bases at J, with 11 bases between. Germline V gives CDR1 SGHRS, CDR2 YFSETQ. CDR3 DNA sequence: TGCGCCAGCAGCATAAAAGGGAGCTCCTACGAGCAGTACTTC. The encoded protein is CASSIKGSSYEQYF.

This clonotype was recorded a few times. V is TRBV11-3 and J is TRBJ2-1; a possible D gene is TRBD1 (6 bases). Trimming removed 4 bases from V and 0 bases from J, with 13 bases in between. The CDR3 totals 16 residues. Per germline, CDR1 SGHNT and CDR2 YENEEA. The CDR3 sequence is CASSSERDTSYNEQFF. CDR3 in DNA: TGTGCCAGCAGCTCAGAGAGGGACACCTCCTACAATGAGCAGTTCTTC.

This clonotype was seen ten or more times. The chain carries TRBV3-1 and TRBJ1-1; D remains ambiguous. Trimming pared 1 base from V and 0 bases from J, leaving 6 bases between. CDR1 is LGHDT and CDR2 is YNNKEL in the germline V gene (reference sequence). The CDR3 spans 14 residues. As DNA, the CDR3 is TGTGCCAGCAGCCAAGGTAGTATGAACACTGAAGCTTTCTTT. As protein: CASSQGSMNTEAFF.

The V and J genes are TRBV5-1 and TRBJ2-3; TRBD2 agrees at 11 bases. The CDR3 is made up of 16 amino acids. V dropped 3 bases and J dropped 0; count of bases not matched to a gene: 3. CDR1 and CDR2 from the germline V gene are SGHRS and YFSETQ. The CDR3 nucleotides read TGCGCCAGCAGCTCTAGCGGGAGGACAAGCACAGATACGCAGTATTTT. Translating it yields CASSSSGRTSTDTQYF. Full variable domain (rest looked up from reference TRBV5-1 and TRBJ2-3): KAGVTQTPRYLIKTRGQQVTLSCSPISGHRSVSWYQQTPGQGLQFLFEYFSETQRNKGNFPGRFSGRQFSNSRSEMNVSTLELGDSALYLCASSSSGRTSTDTQYFGPGTRLTVL.

In this sample, this clonotype turned up a few times. This chain connects TRBV12-3 or TRBV12-4 to TRBJ2-7; TRBD2 agrees at 9 bases. Trimming at V came to 6 bases and at J to 1 base, leaving 7 bases not matched to a gene. This CDR3 region has 15 residues. CDR3 in DNA: TGTGCCAGCAGCAAAACTAGCGGGTTGTCCTACGAGCAGTACTTC. The encoded protein is CASSKTSGLSYEQYF.

The table lists this clonotype with a few counts. The J gene is TRBJ1-5, the V gene TRBV20-1, with a tentative D call TRBD1 (6 bases). The V and J ends lost 5 bases and 5 bases respectively, with 13 bases between them. Germline-derived CDR1 and CDR2 are DFQATT and SNEGSKA (reference sequence). The CDR3 is 13 residues long. CDR3 in amino acids: CSARLTGDQPQHF. The DNA for the CDR3 is TGCAGTGCTCGCCTGACAGGAGATCAGCCCCAGCATTTT.

There are a few counts of this clonotype. J is TRBJ2-7 and V is TRBV6-5, with D perhaps given as TRBD1 or TRBD2 (5 bases each). CDR3 length equals 12 residues. Germline-derived CDR1 and CDR2 are MNHEY and SVGAGI. Trimming took 6 bases from V and 9 from J, leaving 15 bases between them. For the CDR3, the DNA is TGTGCCAGCAGCACGGGACCCGAGGGGCAGTACTTC. Its translation is CASSTGPEGQYF.

This rearrangement joins TRBV5-1 to TRBJ2-1, with TRBD1 matching over 9 bases. This CDR3 has 15 amino acids. The trim removed 5 bases at V and 6 bases at J, leaving 9 bases unmatched. From germline, CDR1 is SGHRS and CDR2 YFSETQ. The CDR3 coding sequence is TGCGCCAGCAGGGACTCGGCGACAGGGGGCAATGAGCAGTTCTTC. It specifies CASRDSATGGNEQFF. Full variable domain (outside the CDR3, taken from reference TRBV5-1 and TRBJ2-1): KAGVTQTPRYLIKTRGQQVTLSCSPISGHRSVSWYQQTPGQGLQFLFEYFSETQRNKGNFPGRFSGRQFSNSRSEMNVSTLELGDSALYLCASRDSATGGNEQFFGPGTRLTVL.

This chain joins TRBV20-1 and TRBJ2-3, with 12 nucleotides matching TRBD1. V gave up 3 bases and J gave up 0 bases; unmatched junction bases: 16. Per germline, CDR1 DFQATT and CDR2 SNEGSKA (reference sequence). There are 20 residues in the CDR3. CDR3: CSARVNPRDRGLGSTDTQYF. DNA of the CDR3: TGCAGTGCTAGGGTCAATCCCCGGGACAGGGGGCTCGGGAGCACAGATACGCAGTATTTT.

The V call is TRBV7-9, the J call TRBJ2-1; TRBD1 is a possible D gene (6 bases). This CDR3 has 14 residues. The V end was cut by 4 bases, the J end by 6 bases, with 13 bases between. From germline, CDR1 is SEHNR and CDR2 FQNEAQ (reference sequence). CDR3 protein: CASSSAARGNEQFF. CDR3 sequence (DNA): TGTGCCAGCAGCTCCGCAGCCAGGGGCAATGAGCAGTTCTTC.

V usage is TRBV6-1 and J usage is TRBJ1-2; possible D gene TRBD1, 6 bases. The CDR3 sequence is 14 residues long. Trimming removed 5 bases at V and 3 bases at J, with 13 bases between. Germline CDR1 and CDR2: MNHNS and SASEGT. CDR3 amino acids: CASSPRQEYYGYTF. CDR3 in DNA: TGTGCCAGCAGTCCCCGACAGGAATACTATGGCTACACCTTC.

This rearrangement joins TRBV28 to TRBJ2-2, with D possibly being TRBD1 (6 bases). V shed 6 bases and J shed 6 bases, with 14 bases lying between them. The CDR3 sequence is 14 residues long. CDR1 and CDR2 (germline): MDHEN, SYDVKM. CDR3 loop: CASSRQAPPGELFF. The CDR3 DNA reads as TGTGCCAGCAGCCGACAGGCGCCCCCCGGGGAGCTGTTTTTT.

The genes are TRBV9 and TRBJ2-7; tentatively, D is TRBD1 (6 bases). Trimming left V 0 bases short and J 0 bases short, with 10 bases between. This CDR3 spans 15 amino acids. Looked up from germline, CDR1 is SGDLS and CDR2 is YYNGEE. Here the CDR3 DNA reads TGTGCCAGCAGCGTAGGGACAGCGAGCTCCTACGAGCAGTACTTC. Protein sequence: CASSVGTASSYEQYF.

This clonotype was counted ten times or more. CDR3 coding DNA: TGTGCCAGCAGTTACTCAAGGGGGCAGAACTATGGCTACACCTTC. Its protein product is CASSYSRGQNYGYTF. The rearrangement uses TRBV6-5 and TRBJ1-2; 7 nucleotides agree with TRBD1. V gave up 0 bases and J gave up 2 bases; unmatched junction bases: 3. This CDR3 has 15 residues. Per germline, CDR1 MNHEY and CDR2 SVGAGI.

V is TRBV6-1 and J is TRBJ1-1; a possible D gene is TRBD1 (6 bases). The V gene's germline CDR1 is MNHNS and CDR2 SASEGT. Trimming removed 7 bases from V and 1 base from J, with 16 bases in between. The CDR3 totals 15 residues. In nucleotides, the CDR3 is TGTGCCAGCATAGTTAGGGGGACCTGGAACACTGAAGCTTTCTTT. Translated, it gives CASIVRGTWNTEAFF.

This clonotype occurred a few times. In DNA, the CDR3 is TGCAGTGCTAGAGAGGAAGAACTAGCGGGGGGGAGTTACACAGATACGCAGTATTTT. Translation gives CSAREEELAGGSYTDTQYF. V gene TRBV20-1 combines with J gene TRBJ2-3; 13 bases align to TRBD2. The CDR3 is made up of 19 amino acids. V shed 0 bases, J shed 2 bases, and the junction held 11 bases outside the gene matches. Germline CDR1 and CDR2: DFQATT and SNEGSKA (reference sequence).

This clonotype came up a few times. CDR3 residues: CASSKGQRTQYF. CDR3 nucleotides: TGTGCCAGCAGTAAGGGCCAGAGGACGCAGTATTTT. The chain couples TRBV28 to TRBJ2-3; D unresolved. V was pared by 5 bases and J by 9 bases, with 12 bases between. Germline V gene data show CDR1 as MDHEN and CDR2 as SYDVKM. The CDR3 totals 12 residues.

In this sample, this clonotype turned up a few times. The chain recombines TRBV11-2 with TRBJ2-1; 8 bases are shared with TRBD2. This CDR3 region has 16 residues. The germline gives CDR1 SGHAT, CDR2 FQNNGV. Germline trimming cut 5 bases from V and 6 bases from J; bases unmatched to any gene: 12. The CDR3 coding sequence is TGTGCCAGCAGCCCTACGACGGGACTAGGGGGCAATGAGCAGTTCTTC. Amino acids: CASSPTTGLGGNEQFF.

This chain uses TRBV7-2 with TRBJ2-5; possibly TRBD1 for D (7 bases). Germline CDR1 and CDR2: SGHTA and FQGNSA. The V end lost 6 bases, the J end lost 1 base, and 15 bases lay between the germline ends. The CDR3 spans 15 residues. The CDR3 nucleotides read TGTGCCAGCAGTTTCGGCGGGGACAGCCAAGAGACCCAGTACTTC. As protein: CASSFGGDSQETQYF.

This clonotype was picked up many times. This sequence joins TRBV3-1 and TRBJ2-7; the match to TRBD2 covers 8 bases. The CDR3 consists of 15 residues. Germline-derived CDR1 and CDR2 are LGHDT and YNNKEL (reference sequence). V lost 1 base and J lost 2; bases outside the gene matches: 4. CDR3 region: CASSQASGGTYEQYF. The CDR3, as DNA: TGTGCCAGCAGCCAAGCCAGCGGGGGAACCTACGAGCAGTACTTC.

This clonotype was found a few times. This chain uses TRBV29-1 with TRBJ2-2; D gene uncertain. The germline gives CDR1 SQVTM, CDR2 ANQGSEA. With 5 bases removed from V and 2 bases from J, the gap between germline ends came to 6 bases. The CDR3 runs to 12 residues. The CDR3 DNA reads TGCAGCGTTTGTCCAAACACCGGGGAGCTGTTTTTT. Residues: CSVCPNTGELFF.

This clonotype was detected many times. The chain couples TRBV12-3 or TRBV12-4 to TRBJ2-7; weak D call: TRBD2 (5 bases). CDR3 size: 14 residues. V was trimmed by 3 bases and J by 2 bases, leaving 11 bases between them. In nucleotides, the CDR3 is TGTGCCAGCAGTTTCTCGGGAACGACCTACGAGCAGTACTTC. Its translation is CASSFSGTTYEQYF.

About this clonotype itself: The junction departs from the called germline gene at one end, perhaps through a read error. The chain joins TRBV7-2 to TRBJ2-3; D remains unclear. Germline V gene sequence: CDR1 SGHTA, CDR2 FQGNSA. CDR3 length: 15 residues. The CDR3 spells CASRLYPLRTDTQYF. The CDR3 coding sequence is TGTGCCAGCCGCTTGTATCCTTTACGCACAGATACGCAGTATTTT.

This clonotype was observed a handful of times. J is TRBJ2-2 and V is TRBV20-1; 8 bases align to TRBD1. CDR1 is DFQATT and CDR2 is SNEGSKA in the germline V gene (reference sequence). Trimming removed 3 bases from V and 6 bases from J; junction bases left unmatched: 12. The CDR3 has 16 residues. DNA for the CDR3: TGCAGTGCTAGTCGCGAACGACAGGGGAAGGCCGGGGAGCTGTTTTTT. This encodes CSASRERQGKAGELFF.

This chain links TRBV7-9 with TRBJ2-7, with 10 bases that match TRBD1. The length of the CDR3 is 14 residues. Losses at the gene ends were 5 bases for V and 5 bases for J; bases not matched to a gene: 6. Germline CDR1 and CDR2: SEHNR and FQNEAQ (reference sequence). The CDR3 coding sequence is TGTGCCAGCAGCGATGACAGGGGGCGCGACGAGCAGTACTTC. Residues: CASSDDRGRDEQYF.